This is a list of T cell receptor beta chains from one sample in a study of T-cell reconstitution after alpha-beta-depleted transplantation in children. TCRdb reprocessed the PCR reads with MiXCR, giving one entry per CDR3 protein. The sample has around 600,000 distinct CDR3 sequences; roughly 17% are singletons. Material: PBMCs from the stem cell graft donor, obtained from the stem cell graft. These receptors all come from a human donor who donated a stem cell graft to a child with acute myeloid leukemia. Each CDR3 is given with its conserved first and last residue. Fields, in order: J gene, V gene, CDR3 protein.

TRBJ2-7 TRBV25-1 CASSEFGGREQYF
TRBJ2-5 TRBV6-5 CASSWTGGKGMRETQYF
TRBJ1-5 TRBV5-1 CASSLAPGSNQPQHF
TRBJ2-7 TRBV5-1 CASKLELGRAYEQYF
TRBJ2-2 TRBV5-1 CASSSDGLFNTGELFF
TRBJ2-2 TRBV27 CASSLIDGYNTGELFF
TRBJ1-1 TRBV5-8 CASSAPQNTEAFF
TRBJ2-5 TRBV25-1 CASSAVGFEETQYF
TRBJ1-2 TRBV7-2 CASSLGTAQVYGYTF
TRBJ2-1 TRBV7-9 CASSPGGSNEQFF
TRBJ2-6 TRBV7-8 CATFRDRGVSGANVLTF
TRBJ1-5 TRBV28 CASRFQGKEPQHF
TRBJ2-3 TRBV7-2 CASSRSRQRDTQYF
TRBJ1-1 TRBV7-9 CASSFAPGQLNTEAFF
TRBJ1-5 TRBV20-1 CSASLGQGGQPQHF
TRBJ1-4 TRBV20-1 CSAYSTVEEKLFF
TRBJ2-5 TRBV7-2 CASSFRGGAWETQYF
TRBJ1-5 TRBV29-1 CSVGTDNQPQHF
TRBJ2-1 TRBV20-1 CSATGERGFYNEQFF
TRBJ2-3 TRBV20-1 CSARGLGRGRTDTQYF
TRBJ2-1 TRBV5-1 CASSLGDRGLANEQFF
TRBJ2-7 TRBV6-6 CASSYSKIARQYF
TRBJ1-1 TRBV18 CASSPFVDTEAFF
TRBJ2-3 TRBV25-1 CASSDSAYTQYF
TRBJ2-3 TRBV24-1 CATSDLIQGATDTQYF
TRBJ1-3 TRBV20-1 CSALGTANTIYF
TRBJ2-3 TRBV4-2 CSSSQDRLTGPEGDTQYF
TRBJ2-3 TRBV11-3 CASSSNIGGGRDTQYF
TRBJ1-5 TRBV10-3 CAISDSGHSNQPQHF
TRBJ1-1 TRBV4-1 CASSQDGPVKEAFF
TRBJ2-1 TRBV12-3/TRBV12-4 CASSLKNEQFF
TRBJ2-3 TRBV20-1 CSARGLAGGPGTDTQYF
TRBJ2-5 TRBV9 CASSVETQGGMETQYF
TRBJ1-2 TRBV21-1 CASGLQGPEGYTF
TRBJ1-2 TRBV20-1 CSAPDRWNYGYTF
TRBJ2-3 TRBV7-8 CASSSNGGGTDTQYF
TRBJ2-2 TRBV4-3 CASSQERQAPGELFF
TRBJ1-5 TRBV27 CAIDREGNQPQHF
TRBJ2-1 TRBV7-3 CASSPGASGRNEQFF
TRBJ1-1 TRBV29-1 CSVGTGLKGTEAFF
TRBJ2-5 TRBV20-1 CSAGEPGTQYF
TRBJ2-5 TRBV23-1 CASSQPPTRQGETQYF
TRBJ1-3 TRBV20-1 CSALDTLSGNTIYF
TRBJ1-1 TRBV20-1 CSAETGRDTEAFF
TRBJ2-1 TRBV24-1 CATSDRGTTLGNEQFF
TRBJ2-5 TRBV5-1 CASSFGKETQYF
TRBJ2-7 TRBV20-1 CSARDRLAGAAYEQYF
TRBJ2-1 TRBV29-1 CSVEGPEQFF
TRBJ2-1 TRBV5-1 CASRAPLTGGNNEQFF
TRBJ2-1 TRBV5-1 CASSSSGAGSYNEQFF